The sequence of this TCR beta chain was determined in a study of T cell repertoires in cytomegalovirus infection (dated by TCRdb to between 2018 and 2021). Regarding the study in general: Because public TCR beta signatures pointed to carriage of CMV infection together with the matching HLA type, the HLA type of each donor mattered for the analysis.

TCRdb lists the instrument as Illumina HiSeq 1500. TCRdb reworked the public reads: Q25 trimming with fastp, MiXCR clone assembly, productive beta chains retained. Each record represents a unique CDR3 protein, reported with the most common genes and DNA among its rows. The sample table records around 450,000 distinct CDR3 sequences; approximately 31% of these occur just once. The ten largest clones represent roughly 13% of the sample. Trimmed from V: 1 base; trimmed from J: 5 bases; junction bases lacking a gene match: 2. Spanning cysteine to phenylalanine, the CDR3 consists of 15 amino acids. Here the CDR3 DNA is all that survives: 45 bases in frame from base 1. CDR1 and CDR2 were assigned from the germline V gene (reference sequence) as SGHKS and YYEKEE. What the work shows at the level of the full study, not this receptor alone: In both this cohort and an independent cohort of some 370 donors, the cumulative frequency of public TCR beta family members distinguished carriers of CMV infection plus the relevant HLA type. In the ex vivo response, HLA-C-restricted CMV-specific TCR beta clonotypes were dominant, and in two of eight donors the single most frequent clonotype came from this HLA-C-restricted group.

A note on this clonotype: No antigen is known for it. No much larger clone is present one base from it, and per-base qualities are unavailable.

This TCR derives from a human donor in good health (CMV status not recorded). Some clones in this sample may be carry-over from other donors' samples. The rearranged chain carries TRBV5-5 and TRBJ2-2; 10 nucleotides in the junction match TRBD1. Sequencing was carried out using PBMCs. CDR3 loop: CASSLWDRGTGELFF. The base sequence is TGTGCCAGCAGCTTGTGGGACAGGGGTACCGGGGAGCTGTTTTTT.